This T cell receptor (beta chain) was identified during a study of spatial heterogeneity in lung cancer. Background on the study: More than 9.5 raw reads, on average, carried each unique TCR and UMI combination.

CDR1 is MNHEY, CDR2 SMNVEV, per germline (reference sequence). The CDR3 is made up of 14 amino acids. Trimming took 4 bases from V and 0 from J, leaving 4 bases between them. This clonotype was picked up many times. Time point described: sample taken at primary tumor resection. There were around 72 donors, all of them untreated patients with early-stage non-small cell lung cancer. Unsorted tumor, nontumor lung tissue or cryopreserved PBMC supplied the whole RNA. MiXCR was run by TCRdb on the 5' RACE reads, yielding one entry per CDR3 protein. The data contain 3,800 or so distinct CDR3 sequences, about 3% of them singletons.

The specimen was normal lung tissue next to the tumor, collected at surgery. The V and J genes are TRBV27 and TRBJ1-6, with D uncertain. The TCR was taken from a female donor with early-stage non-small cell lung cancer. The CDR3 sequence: CASSSISYNSPLHF. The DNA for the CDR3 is TGTGCCAGCAGTTCGATCTCCTATAATTCACCCCTCCACTTT.